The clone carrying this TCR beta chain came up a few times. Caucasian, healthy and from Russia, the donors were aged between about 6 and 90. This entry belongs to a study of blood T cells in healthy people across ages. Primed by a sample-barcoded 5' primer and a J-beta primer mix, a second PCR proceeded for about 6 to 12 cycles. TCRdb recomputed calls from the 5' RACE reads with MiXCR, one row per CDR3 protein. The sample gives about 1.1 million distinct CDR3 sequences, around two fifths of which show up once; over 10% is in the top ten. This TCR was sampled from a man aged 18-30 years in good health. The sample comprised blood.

Here the CDR3 reads CASMAGPNGETQYF. In nucleotides, the CDR3 is TGTGCCAGCATGGCGGGCCCAAACGGGGAGACCCAGTACTTC. The V call is TRBV6-1, the J call TRBJ2-5, with a weak D call TRBD2 (5 bases). The CDR3 is 14 amino acids. CDR1 and CDR2 (germline): MNHNS, SASEGT. The V end was cut by 7 bases, the J end by 5 bases, with 17 bases between.